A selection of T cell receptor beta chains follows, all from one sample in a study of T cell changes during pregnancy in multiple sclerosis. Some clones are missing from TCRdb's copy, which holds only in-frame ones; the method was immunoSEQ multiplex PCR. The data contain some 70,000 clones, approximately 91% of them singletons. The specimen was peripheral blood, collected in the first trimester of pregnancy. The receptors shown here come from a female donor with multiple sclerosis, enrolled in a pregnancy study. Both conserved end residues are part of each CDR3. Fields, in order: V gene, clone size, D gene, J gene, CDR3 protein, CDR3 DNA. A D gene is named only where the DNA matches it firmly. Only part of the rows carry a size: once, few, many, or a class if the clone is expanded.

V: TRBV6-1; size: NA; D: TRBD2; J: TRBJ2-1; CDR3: CASSQLAGGPREQFF; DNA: TGTGCCAGCAGCCAACTAGCGGGAGGGCCGCGGGAGCAGTTCTTC
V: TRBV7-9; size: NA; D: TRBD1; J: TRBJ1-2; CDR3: CASSLANRGDGYTF; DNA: TGTGCCAGCAGCTTAGCGAACAGGGGGGATGGCTACACCTTC
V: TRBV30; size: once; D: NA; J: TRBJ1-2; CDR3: CAWSWTDYGYTF; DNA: TGTGCCTGGAGCTGGACAGACTATGGCTACACCTTC
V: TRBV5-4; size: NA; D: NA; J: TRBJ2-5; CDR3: CASSLRGTEETQYF; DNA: TGTGCCAGCAGCTTGCGGGGGACTGAGGAGACCCAGTACTTC
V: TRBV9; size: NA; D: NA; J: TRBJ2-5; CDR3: CASSVAGETRRETQYF; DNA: TGTGCCAGCAGCGTAGCCGGTGAGACTAGAAGGGAGACCCAGTACTTC
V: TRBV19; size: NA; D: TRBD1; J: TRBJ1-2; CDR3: CASSVGQGSYGYTF; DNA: TGTGCCAGTAGTGTGGGACAGGGAAGCTATGGCTACACCTTC
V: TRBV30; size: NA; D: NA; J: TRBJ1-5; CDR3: CAWSVTEGQPQHF; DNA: TGTGCCTGGAGTGTCACTGAGGGTCAGCCCCAGCATTTT
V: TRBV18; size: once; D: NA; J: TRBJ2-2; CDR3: CASSPPYHGATGELFF; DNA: TGTGCCAGCTCACCACCGTATCACGGAGCCACCGGGGAGCTGTTTTTT
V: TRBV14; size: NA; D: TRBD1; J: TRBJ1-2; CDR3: CASSQVEGAGGYTF; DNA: TGTGCCAGCAGCCAAGTGGAGGGGGCAGGTGGCTACACCTTC
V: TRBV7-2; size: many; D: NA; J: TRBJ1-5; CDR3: CASSDRGISNQPQHF; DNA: TGTGCCAGCAGCGACCGGGGGATTAGCAATCAGCCCCAGCATTTT
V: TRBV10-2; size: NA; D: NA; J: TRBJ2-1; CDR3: CASLDRGSVWNEQFF; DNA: TGCGCCAGCCTCGACAGAGGATCGGTATGGAATGAGCAGTTCTTC
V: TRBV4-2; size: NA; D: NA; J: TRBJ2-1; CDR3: CASSPRAGFSYNEQFF; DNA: TGTGCCAGCAGCCCCCGCGCGGGGTTCTCCTACAATGAGCAGTTCTTC
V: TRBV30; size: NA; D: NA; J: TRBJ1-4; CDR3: CAWSVQGQKLFF; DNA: TGTGCCTGGAGTGTCCAGGGGCAAAAACTGTTTTTT
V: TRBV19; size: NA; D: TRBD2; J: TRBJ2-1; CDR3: CASSRLAGENEQFF; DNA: TGTGCCAGTAGTAGACTAGCGGGAGAGAATGAGCAGTTCTTC
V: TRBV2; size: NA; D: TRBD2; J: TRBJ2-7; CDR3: CASRVDGRFEQYF; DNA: TGTGCCAGCAGGGTGGACGGGAGGTTCGAGCAGTACTTC
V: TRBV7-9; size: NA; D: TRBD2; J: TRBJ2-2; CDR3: CASSLSSGSQTGELFF; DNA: TGTGCCAGCAGCTTGTCTAGCGGGAGTCAAACCGGGGAGCTGTTTTTT
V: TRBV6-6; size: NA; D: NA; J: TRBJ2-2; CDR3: CASSTLAGANTGELFF; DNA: TGTGCCAGCAGTACCCTTGCAGGGGCGAACACCGGGGAGCTGTTTTTT
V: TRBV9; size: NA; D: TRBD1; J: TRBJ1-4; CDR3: CASSAWGQVNEKLFF; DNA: TGTGCCAGCAGTGCGTGGGGACAGGTCAATGAAAAACTGTTTTTT
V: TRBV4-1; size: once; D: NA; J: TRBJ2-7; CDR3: CASSQVYRAGYEQYF; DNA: TGCGCCAGCAGCCAAGTCTACAGGGCAGGATACGAGCAGTACTTC
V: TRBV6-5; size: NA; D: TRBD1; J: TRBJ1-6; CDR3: CASSVTGQGKSPLHF; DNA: TGTGCCAGCAGTGTAACCGGACAGGGAAAATCACCCCTCCACTTT
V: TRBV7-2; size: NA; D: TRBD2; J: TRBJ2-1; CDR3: CASSFAGLAGVSVDEQFF; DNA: TGTGCCAGCAGCTTCGCCGGACTAGCGGGGGTTTCAGTTGATGAGCAGTTCTTC
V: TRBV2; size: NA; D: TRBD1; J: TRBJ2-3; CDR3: CASSEGTGGTDTQYF; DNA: TGTGCCAGCAGTGAAGGGACAGGGGGCACAGATACGCAGTATTTT
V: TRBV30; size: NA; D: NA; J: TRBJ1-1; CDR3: CAWSGGVVNTEAFF; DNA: TGTGCCTGGAGCGGGGGGGTGGTGAACACTGAAGCTTTCTTT
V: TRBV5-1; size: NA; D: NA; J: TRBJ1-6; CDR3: CASSLGRTDNSPLHF; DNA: TGCGCCAGCAGCTTGGGTAGGACAGATAATTCACCCCTCCACTTT
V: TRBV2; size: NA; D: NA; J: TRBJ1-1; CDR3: CASSVEGENTEAFF; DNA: TGTGCCAGCAGTGTTGAGGGGGAGAACACTGAAGCTTTCTTT
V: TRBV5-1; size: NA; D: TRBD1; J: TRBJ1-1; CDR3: CASSLGTANTEAFF; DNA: TGCGCCAGCAGCCTCGGGACAGCGAACACTGAAGCTTTCTTT
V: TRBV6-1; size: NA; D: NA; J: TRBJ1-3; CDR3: CASRTYSGNTIYF; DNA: TGTGCCAGCAGAACATACTCTGGAAACACCATATATTTT
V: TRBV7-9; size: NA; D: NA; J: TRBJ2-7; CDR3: CASSLGGRVLSYEQYF; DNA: TGTGCCAGCAGCTTAGGGGGCAGGGTCTTGTCATACGAGCAGTACTTC
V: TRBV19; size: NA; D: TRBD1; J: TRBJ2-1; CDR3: CASSPGSGGRHEQFF; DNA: TGTGCCAGTAGTCCCGGATCAGGGGGCAGACATGAGCAGTTCTTC
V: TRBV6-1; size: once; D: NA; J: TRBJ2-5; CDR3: CASSVAAEVETQYF; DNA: TGTGCCAGCAGTGTGGCAGCGGAGGTGGAGACCCAGTACTTC
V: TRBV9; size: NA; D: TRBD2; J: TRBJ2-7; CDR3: CASSVGSSGRDEQYF; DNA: TGTGCCAGCAGCGTAGGCAGTAGCGGGAGAGACGAGCAGTACTTC
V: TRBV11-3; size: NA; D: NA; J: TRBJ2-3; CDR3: CASSAQDTDTQYF; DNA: TGTGCCAGCAGCGCACAGGACACAGATACGCAGTATTTT
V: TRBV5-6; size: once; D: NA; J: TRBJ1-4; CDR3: CASSLGWAGDEKLFF; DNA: TGTGCCAGCAGCTTGGGCTGGGCCGGGGATGAAAAACTGTTTTTT
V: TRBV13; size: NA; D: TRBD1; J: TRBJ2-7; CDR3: CASSPQGVYEQYF; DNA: TGTGCCAGCAGCCCACAGGGGGTCTACGAGCAGTACTTC
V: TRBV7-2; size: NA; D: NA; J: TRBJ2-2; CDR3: CASTISGTSNTGELFF; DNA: TGTGCCAGCACTATTTCCGGGACAAGCAACACCGGGGAGCTGTTTTTT
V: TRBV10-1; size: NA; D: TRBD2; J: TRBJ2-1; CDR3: CASSSSGSSYNEQFF; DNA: TGCGCCAGCAGTTCTAGCGGGAGCTCCTACAATGAGCAGTTCTTC
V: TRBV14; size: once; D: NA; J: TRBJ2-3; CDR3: CASSQDLTTDTQYF; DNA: TGTGCCAGCAGCCAAGATCTTACTACAGATACGCAGTATTTT
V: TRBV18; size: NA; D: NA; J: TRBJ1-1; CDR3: CASSPTQTATEAFF; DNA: TGTGCCAGCTCACCGACCCAGACAGCCACTGAAGCTTTCTTT
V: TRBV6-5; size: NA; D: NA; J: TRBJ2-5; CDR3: CASGLQGGETQYF; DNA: TGTGCCAGCGGATTACAGGGTGGAGAGACCCAGTACTTC
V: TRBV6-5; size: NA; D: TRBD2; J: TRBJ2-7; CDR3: CASSYGLLAGTHEQYF; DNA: TGTGCCAGCAGTTACGGCCTCCTAGCGGGAACCCACGAGCAGTACTTC
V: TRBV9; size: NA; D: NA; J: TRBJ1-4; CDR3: CASSVGPDNEKLFF; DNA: TGTGCCAGCAGCGTAGGGCCCGATAATGAAAAACTGTTTTTT
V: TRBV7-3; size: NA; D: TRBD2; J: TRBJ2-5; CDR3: CASSLIGLAGVGETQYF; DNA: TGTGCCAGCAGCTTAATCGGACTAGCGGGAGTGGGAGAGACCCAGTACTTC
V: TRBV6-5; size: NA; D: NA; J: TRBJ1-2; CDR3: CASSPYRDGGYGYTF; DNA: TGTGCCAGCAGTCCCTACCGGGACGGGGGCTATGGCTACACCTTC
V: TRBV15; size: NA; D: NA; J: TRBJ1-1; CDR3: CATSRGGGHPLNTEAFF; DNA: TGTGCCACCAGCAGAGGGGGGGGACACCCGTTAAACACTGAAGCTTTCTTT
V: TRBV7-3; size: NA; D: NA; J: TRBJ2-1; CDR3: CASSLGGGIYNEQFF; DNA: TGTGCCAGCAGCTTAGGCGGAGGGATCTACAATGAGCAGTTCTTC
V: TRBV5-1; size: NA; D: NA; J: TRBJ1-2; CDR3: CASSLTDTYDDGYTF; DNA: TGCGCCAGCAGCTTAACTGACACGTACGATGATGGCTACACCTTC